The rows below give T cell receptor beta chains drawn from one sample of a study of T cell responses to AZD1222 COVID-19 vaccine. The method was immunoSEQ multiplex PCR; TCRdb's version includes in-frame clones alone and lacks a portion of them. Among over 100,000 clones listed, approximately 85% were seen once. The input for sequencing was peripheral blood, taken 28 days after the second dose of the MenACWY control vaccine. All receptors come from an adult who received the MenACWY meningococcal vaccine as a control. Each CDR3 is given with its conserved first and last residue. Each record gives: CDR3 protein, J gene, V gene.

CASNSGGRAKDTQYF | TRBJ2-3 | TRBV6-5
CASSYSRITEAFF | TRBJ1-1 | TRBV6-5
CASSSGMNTEAFF | TRBJ1-1 | TRBV7-9
CASSEREGRDTQYF | TRBJ2-3 | TRBV13
CASSAGALGGYTF | TRBJ1-2 | TRBV12-3/TRBV12-4
CASSYPGRHIF | TRBJ1-2 | TRBV6-5
CASRTRIGRGYYEQYF | TRBJ2-7 | TRBV6-6
CASRRTSGGTGELFF | TRBJ2-2 | TRBV27
CASSEGTGGEKLFF | TRBJ1-4 | TRBV6-1
CASSYSGQGKQPQHF | TRBJ1-5 | TRBV6-2/TRBV6-3
CASSSGVTSNQPQHF | TRBJ1-5 | TRBV19
CASRLAGTGLEKLFF | TRBJ1-4 | TRBV5-6
CASLPGVNEKLFF | TRBJ1-4 | TRBV18
CASSVVEGPEYF | TRBJ2-3 | TRBV9
CASSQTGQGSPPPQLHNQPQHF | TRBJ1-5 | TRBV23-1
CASSVGRGQNSPLHF | TRBJ1-6 | TRBV9
CASSPREQGAVAGNTIYF | TRBJ1-3 | TRBV18
CASSIPGGAKSYGYTF | TRBJ1-2 | TRBV13
CAINPGEANVLTF | TRBJ2-6 | TRBV10-3
CASSADRDQPQHF | TRBJ1-5 | TRBV5-1
CASSRGRDSYATQYF | TRBJ2-5 | TRBV7-8
CATSGSGVTEAFF | TRBJ1-1 | TRBV24-1
CASRSNEGQPQHF | TRBJ1-5 | TRBV6-5
CASSQAIIGGDYGYTF | TRBJ1-2 | TRBV4-3
CASSGVRGNTIYF | TRBJ1-3 | TRBV11-2
CASSSDRIQETQYF | TRBJ2-5 | TRBV28
CASSSISGTRAYNEQFF | TRBJ2-1 | TRBV19
CASSKQQGMNTEAFF | TRBJ1-1 | TRBV19
CASSFGESGNTIYF | TRBJ1-3 | TRBV11-2
CASSVQETQYF | TRBJ2-5 | TRBV6-6
CASSLSGTNEKLFF | TRBJ1-4 | TRBV5-1
CASSDPPGQATGNTIYF | TRBJ1-3 | TRBV19
CASSYVPGQGVKTQYF | TRBJ2-5 | TRBV6-2/TRBV6-3
CASSQAWTENYGYTF | TRBJ1-2 | TRBV6-5
CAIQDTGEPDTQYF | TRBJ2-3 | TRBV10-3
CASSATGGAKNIQYF | TRBJ2-4 | TRBV7-8
CATSRVGRNEQFF | TRBJ2-1 | TRBV15
CASSLAPPNTEAFF | TRBJ1-1 | TRBV5-1
CAISESGSGGRGNTEAFF | TRBJ1-1 | TRBV10-3
CASSLGGGDQPQHF | TRBJ1-5 | TRBV11-2
CAIPVSDGGNSPLHF | TRBJ1-6 | TRBV10-3